This T cell receptor beta chain was profiled in a study of cytomegalovirus exposure and HLA in healthy donors. Points from the study as a whole: Cytomegalovirus association was assigned to about 180 TCR beta chains. Sequencing likely generated an artifact that appeared as a cluster of highly shared sequence variants.

Concerning this clone: The antigen remains unidentified.

V shed 4 bases, J shed 2 bases, and the junction held 8 bases outside the gene matches. CDR3 size: 15 residues. The germline V gene has CDR1 MNHNS and CDR2 SASEGT. In the PCR, 60 Vbeta and 13 Jbeta primers were used. TCRdb's table, derived via immunoSEQ multiplex PCR, lists solely in-frame clones and lacks some. This table has 120,000 to 150,000 clones, about three quarters appearing once. The receptor was derived from a man in his forties in good health and CMV-seropositive. The chain uses TRBV6-1 and TRBJ2-7, with 7 nucleotides matching TRBD2. The sequencing sample was made of PBMCs. The CDR3 DNA is TGTGCCAGCAGTGGCTCTAGCGGCCTCCCCTACGAGCAGTACTTC. Its translation: CASSGSSGLPYEQYF.